These 23 T cell receptor beta chains came from one sample sequenced in a study of T cells in women clearing cervical HPV infection. Method: immunoSEQ multiplex PCR; TCRdb's copy keeps in-frame clones and lacks some. This sample's table has 23,000 or so clones. The sequencing sample was made of blood buffy coat. These receptors all stem from a woman between 18 and 70 years old with a cervical HPV16 infection that either progressed to CIN3+ or cleared (not recorded which).

About this clone itself: The read gets to within 3 residues of the CDR3 end, and the germline J gene fills in the rest. The chain joins TRBV19 to TRBJ1-2; D ambiguous. CDR3 length: 11 amino acids. Germline CDR1 LNHDA, CDR2 SQIVND (reference sequence). CDR3 in amino acids: CASSMAGGYTF. CDR3 bases read: TGTGCCAGTAGTATGGCGGGAGGC.

With regard to this clone: The read ends 3 residues shy of where the CDR3 ends; the end is completed using the germline J gene. This chain joins TRBV19 and TRBJ2-7; D is possibly TRBD1 or TRBD2 (5 bases each). Trimming pared 1 base from V and 6 bases from J, leaving 10 bases between. This CDR3 spans 13 amino acids. CDR1 and CDR2 from the germline V gene are LNHDA and SQIVND (reference sequence). CDR3 amino acids: CASSIAAGSEQYF. The sequenced part of the CDR3 DNA is TGTGCCAGTAGTATAGCGGCAGGGAGCGAG.

Notes on this clone: A read error may produce the germline difference seen at one junction end. The read comes to an end 3 residues before the CDR3 does, leaving the germline J gene to fill in the end. V usage is TRBV4-2 and J usage is TRBJ1-1; D gene uncertain. CDR3 length: 16 amino acids. The germline V gene has CDR1 LGHNA and CDR2 YNFKEQ. The CDR3 loop is CASSQSNTVVDTEAFF. The covered CDR3 bases are TGCGCCAGCAGCCAATCAAACACAGTCGTGGACACTGAA.

A note on this clone: The read terminates 3 residues before the CDR3 end, so the remaining end is supplied by the germline J gene. The V and J genes are TRBV20-1 and TRBJ1-5; 7 nucleotides agree with TRBD1. The V gene end was trimmed by 0 bases and the J gene end by 7 bases; junction bases not matched to a gene: 6. Germline V gene sequence: CDR1 DFQATT, CDR2 SNEGSKA (reference sequence). This CDR3 comprises 14 residues. The part of the CDR3 DNA that was read is TGCAGTGCTAGAGAGACAGGGCCGTGGCAGCCC. Its translation: CSARETGPWQP. In full, the CDR3 reads CSARETGPWQPQHF.

CDR3 DNA (partial): TGTGCCAGCAGCCCTCCTCAGGTTTTCTATGGT. Its translation is CASSPPQVFYG. In full, the CDR3 is CASSPPQVFYGQYF. The rearrangement links TRBV7-9 to TRBJ2-4; no definite D call. Coverage ceases 3 residues before the CDR3 finishes, and the germline J gene fills in the end. In germline, CDR1 is SEHNR, CDR2 FQNEAQ (reference sequence). The CDR3 spans 14 residues. Full variable domain (outside the CDR3, taken from reference TRBV7-9 and TRBJ2-4): DTGVSQNPRHKITKRGQNVTFRCDPISEHNRLYWYRQTLGQGPEFLTYFQNEAQLEKSRLLSDRFSAERPKGSFSTLEIQRTEQGDSAMYLCASSPPQVFYGQYFGAGTRLSVL.

Concerning this clone itself: The read ends 3 residues shy of where the CDR3 ends; the end is completed using the germline J gene. The chain carries TRBV29-1 and TRBJ2-2; 13 nucleotides line up with TRBD2. This CDR3 has 15 residues. In germline, CDR1 is SQVTM, CDR2 ANQGSEA. V lost 6 bases, J lost 8 bases, and 9 bases stayed unmatched. The chain's CDR3 is CSVEPGLAGYGELFF. CDR3 DNA, as far as it was read: TGCAGCGTAGAACCGGGACTAGCGGGATATGGGGAG.

To note about this clone: The CDR3 end falls 3 residues outside the read, so it is completed with the germline J gene. This chain uses TRBV28 with TRBJ1-2; TRBD1 matches at 7 bases. From germline, CDR1 is MDHEN and CDR2 SYDVKM. The CDR3 is 12 amino acids. CDR3 DNA (partial): TGTGCCAGCGCCGACAGGGTGAGGGGC. It specifies CASADRVRG. The entire CDR3 is CASADRVRGYTF.

Comment on this clone: Read sequence stops 3 residues before the CDR3 end, and the germline J gene provides the missing end. The chain employs TRBV5-1 and TRBJ2-3; TRBD2 matches 7 bases. Per the germline V gene, CDR1 is SGHRS and CDR2 is YFSETQ. The CDR3 length is 15 residues. This CDR3 reads CASTFWGGNQETQYF. The CDR3 DNA, read in part, is TGCGCCAGCACTTTTTGGGGGGGGAACCAAGAGACG.

Notes on this clone: Sequencing ends 3 residues short of the CDR3 end; the germline J gene provides the rest. This rearrangement joins TRBV20-1 to TRBJ2-5, with 7 bases matching TRBD1. The CDR3 extends over 14 amino acids. J lost 1 base, V lost 1 base, and 3 bases had no gene match. From germline, CDR1 is DFQATT and CDR2 SNEGSKA (reference sequence). CDR3 protein: CSARGTGPQETQYF. The CDR3 bases that were read are TGCAGTGCTAGAGGGACAGGTCCCCAAGAGACC.

Turning to this clone: The CDR3 is cut off 3 residues early in the read; its end comes from the germline J gene. This chain links TRBV18 with TRBJ2-4; 9 bases are shared with TRBD1. The CDR3 spans 13 residues. CDR1 KGHSH and CDR2 LQKENI come from the germline V gene. The CDR3 DNA, read in part, is TGTGCCAGCTCAACCGGGACAGGGAAGGGT. Translating gives CASSTGTGKG. From start to end, the CDR3 is CASSTGTGKGQYF.

The CDR3 spells CASSLGGTDQETQYF. Incomplete CDR3 DNA: TGTGCCAGCAGCTTGGGGGGGACGGACCAAGAGACC. V gene TRBV11-2 combines with J gene TRBJ2-5; TRBD2 aligns across 7 bases. The observed sequence ends 3 residues before the CDR3 terminus, with the missing tail filled in from the germline J gene. The CDR3 consists of 15 residues. CDR1 and CDR2 (germline): SGHAT, FQNNGV. The V and J ends lost 3 bases and 0 bases, in that order; junction bases with no gene match: 4. The whole variable domain, remainder taken from reference TRBV11-2 and TRBJ2-5, is EAGVAQSPRYKIIEKRQSVAFWCNPISGHATLYWYQQILGQGPKLLIQFQNNGVVDDSQLPKDRFSAERLKGVDSTLKIQPAKLEDSAVYLCASSLGGTDQETQYFGPGTRLLVL.

Points on this clone: The CDR3 end lies 3 residues beyond the end of the read and is filled in from the germline J gene. J is TRBJ2-3 and V is TRBV2; maybe TRBD2 (7 bases). There are 14 residues in the CDR3. In germline, CDR1 is SNHLY, CDR2 FYNNEI. CDR3 amino acids: CASNGGLGGMPQYF. CDR3 DNA (partial): TGTGCCAGCAATGGGGGCCTCGGGGGGATGCCG.

A remark on this clone: The CDR3 extends 3 residues past the end of the read, so its final part is completed from the germline J gene. The chain joins TRBV7-8 to TRBJ1-1, with D maybe TRBD1 (5 bases). The CDR3 spans 13 residues. CDR1 and CDR2 (germline): SGHVS, FQNEAQ. The CDR3 DNA, read in part, is TGTGCCAGCAGTTTACCCCCAGGGATCGAA. The encoded protein is CASSLPPGIE. The entire CDR3 is CASSLPPGIEAFF. The full variable domain, with the rest looked up from reference TRBV7-8 and TRBJ1-1, is GAGVSQSPRYKVAKRGQDVALRCDPISGHVSLFWYQQALGQGPEFLTYFQNEAQLDKSGLPSDRFFAERPEGSVSTLKIQRTQQEDSAVYLCASSLPPGIEAFFGQGTRLTVV.

A note on this clone: The missing CDR3 end, 3 residues past where the read stops, is filled in from the germline J gene. The chain joins TRBV29-1 to TRBJ1-2; 8 bases are a match to TRBD1. After removal of 3 bases from V and 4 bases from J, the junction contained 13 bases not matched to a gene. Looked up from germline, CDR1 is SQVTM and CDR2 is ANQGSEA. The CDR3 runs 16 residues. CDR3 sequence reads: CSVDRIAGGSFYGYTF. CDR3 DNA (partial): TGCAGCGTTGACCGAATTGCAGGGGGCTCTTTCTATGGC.

Comment on this clone: The CDR3 goes on 3 residues after the read ends, and that part is filled in from the germline J gene. The chain combines TRBV7-3 with TRBJ2-3; D remains ambiguous. V shed 5 bases and J shed 1 base, with 7 bases lying between them. The CDR3 has 13 amino acids. Germline lookup yields CDR1 SGHTA and CDR2 FQGTGA. This CDR3 reads CASSPTGTDTQYF. CDR3 bases read: TGTGCCAGCAGCCCAACAGGCACAGATACG.

A remark on this clone: At one boundary the junction diverges from the germline segment, which might be a read error. Read coverage stops 3 residues before the CDR3 terminus; the germline J gene supplies the remainder. The V gene is TRBV2, the J gene TRBJ2-3; D unclear. Germline V CDR1 and CDR2: SNHLY, FYNNEI. The CDR3 is made up of 11 amino acids. This CDR3 reads CASSEPETQYF. The sequenced CDR3 bases are TGTGCCAGCAGTGAACCAGAGACG.

As concerns this clone: The CDR3 goes on 3 residues after the read ends, and that part is filled in from the germline J gene. The J gene is TRBJ2-2, the V gene TRBV5-1; weak D call: TRBD2 (6 bases). CDR1 SGHRS and CDR2 YFSETQ come from the germline V gene. The CDR3 extends over 16 amino acids. Between the trimmed V and J ends, which lost 3 bases and 2 bases, there was a span of 14 bases. Incomplete CDR3 DNA: TGCGCCAGCAGCTCCCCAGCGGGTCCAAACACCGGGGAG. This translates into CASSSPAGPNTGE. Given in full, the CDR3 is CASSSPAGPNTGELFF.

Comment on this clone: The read ends 3 residues before the CDR3 terminus; that terminus is restored from the germline J gene. The chain uses TRBV7-3 and TRBJ2-3, with TRBD1 matching 9 bases. Trimming removed 5 bases from V and 3 bases from J; junction bases left unmatched: 6. Germline V CDR1 and CDR2: SGHTA, FQGTGA. The CDR3 runs 15 residues. The CDR3 DNA, read in part, is TGTGCCAGCAGCCCCTGGGACAGGGAGACAGATACG. As protein: CASSPWDRETDT. The CDR3 in full is CASSPWDRETDTQYF.

With regard to this clone: A read error may account for a junction end that differs from germline. The read ends 3 residues shy of where the CDR3 ends; the end is completed using the germline J gene. In the same sample, other DNA sequences code for this CDR3. This chain connects TRBV7-7 to TRBJ1-3; tentatively, D is TRBD1 (6 bases). There are 14 residues in the CDR3. Germline V gene lookup returns CDR1 SSHAT and CDR2 FNYEAQ (reference sequence). Partial CDR3 DNA: TGTGCCGGAGGGAAGGGGGAGGCTGGAAACACG. As protein: CAGGKGEAGNT. The full CDR3 sequence reads CAGGKGEAGNTIYF.

About this clone: The sequenced fragment ends 3 residues before the CDR3 boundary, so the rest is inferred from the germline J gene. This rearrangement joins TRBV7-9 to TRBJ2-7; the match to TRBD2 covers 10 bases. The CDR3 runs 14 residues. Trimming cost V 5 bases and J 2 bases; bases outside gene matches: 3. The germline V gene has CDR1 SEHNR and CDR2 FQNEAQ (reference sequence). The CDR3 sequence is CASSDSGRAYEQYF. The CDR3 bases that were read are TGTGCCAGCAGCGACAGCGGGAGGGCCTACGAG.

Remarks on this clone: Read sequence stops 3 residues before the CDR3 end, and the germline J gene provides the missing end. This sequence joins TRBV20-1 and TRBJ2-7; 9 bases fit TRBD1. Germline values: CDR1 DFQATT, CDR2 SNEGSKA (reference sequence). The CDR3 is 14 amino acids. J was trimmed by 1 base and V by 1 base; bases with no gene match: 2. CDR3 DNA (partial): TGCAGTGCTAGAGGGGACAGGGCGTCCTACGAG. It is translated as CSARGDRASYE. The entire CDR3 reads CSARGDRASYEQYF.

Concerning this clone itself: Sequencing ends 3 residues short of the CDR3 end; the germline J gene provides the rest. The chain is built from TRBV2 and TRBJ1-2; D unclear. Looked up from germline, CDR1 is SNHLY and CDR2 is FYNNEI. The CDR3 extends over 14 amino acids. The germline V and J ends were trimmed by 7 bases and 6 bases, with 18 bases remaining between them. The CDR3 bases that were read are TGTGCCAGCAACAAGGGTGCAAGAGGTGATGGC. Amino acid sequence: CASNKGARGDG. The full CDR3 sequence reads CASNKGARGDGYTF. The variable domain in full, completed from reference TRBV2 and TRBJ1-2, reads EPEVTQTPSHQVTQMGQEVILRCVPISNHLYFYWYRQILGQKVEFLVSFYNNEISEKSEIFDDQFSVERPDGSNFTLKIRSTKLEDSAMYFCASNKGARGDGYTFGSGTRLTVV.

A word on this clone: The read falls 3 residues short of the CDR3 end, and the missing part is taken from the germline J gene. The chain uses TRBV5-1 and TRBJ2-2; 8 bases align to TRBD2. V shed 5 bases, J shed 6 bases, and the junction held 3 bases outside the gene matches. The CDR3 covers 13 residues. Germline CDR1 SGHRS, CDR2 YFSETQ. The sequenced CDR3 bases are TGCGCCAGCAGTAGCGGGGCTGCCGGGGAG. The encoded protein is CASSSGAAGE. The full CDR3 is CASSSGAAGELFF.